Below are 5 T cell receptor beta chains sequenced from a single sample in a study of blood T cell repertoires in COVID-19. The data were produced by immunoSEQ multiplex PCR, yet TCRdb's version contains in-frame clones alone and is incomplete. In the table there are about 130,000 clones, around 80% of which are singletons. The specimen was peripheral blood. These receptors were taken from a woman aged 55-69 years with acute or convalescent COVID-19.

This rearrangement joins TRBV5-1 to TRBJ2-5, with 13 positions matching TRBD2. CDR3 length: 15 amino acids. The V and J ends lost 4 bases and 5 bases, in that order; junction bases with no gene match: 5. Germline V CDR1 and CDR2: SGHRS, YFSETQ. The CDR3 spells CASSTSGGGRETQYF. The CDR3 bases are TGCGCCAGCAGCACTAGCGGGGGGGGACGGGAGACCCAGTACTTC.

This chain joins TRBV6-2 or TRBV6-3 and TRBJ1-1; 8 nucleotides agree with TRBD1. Germline values: CDR1 MNHEY, CDR2 SVGEGT. J was trimmed by 1 base and V by 2 bases; bases with no gene match: 9. The length of the CDR3 is 17 residues. Here the CDR3 reads CASSYPAGGRWNTEAFF. The CDR3 bases are TGTGCCAGCAGTTACCCAGCAGGGGGCCGATGGAACACTGAAGCTTTCTTT.

This clone showed up just once. The chain uses TRBV4-1 and TRBJ2-3, with D perhaps TRBD2 (5 bases). The CDR3 totals 16 residues. CDR1 is MGHRA and CDR2 is YSYEKL in the germline V gene. Trimming stripped 1 base from V and 2 bases from J, with 13 bases between. The CDR3 DNA follows: TGCGCCAGCAGCCAAGCGGACTTACCCCTCACAGATACGCAGTATTTT. Its protein is CASSQADLPLTDTQYF.

This clone was found a few times. The chain joins TRBV5-1 to TRBJ2-1, with D maybe TRBD1 (6 bases). Germline V CDR1 and CDR2: SGHRS, YFSETQ. The V end was cut by 0 bases, the J end by 6 bases, with 10 bases between. This CDR3 comprises 14 residues. The CDR3 loop reads CASSLADSLNEQFF. In DNA, the CDR3 is TGCGCCAGCAGCTTGGCGGACAGCCTCAATGAGCAGTTCTTC. Using reference TRBV5-1 and TRBJ2-1 for the parts outside the CDR3, the full variable domain is KAGVTQTPRYLIKTRGQQVTLSCSPISGHRSVSWYQQTPGQGLQFLFEYFSETQRNKGNFPGRFSGRQFSNSRSEMNVSTLELGDSALYLCASSLADSLNEQFFGPGTRLTVL.

The genes are TRBV7-2 and TRBJ2-1; tentative D call: TRBD2 (5 bases). The germline CDR1 and CDR2 sequences are SGHTA and FQGNSA. V was shortened by 5 bases and J by 4 bases, with 9 bases between the two germline ends. This CDR3 spans 13 amino acids. The CDR3 sequence: CASSPRGYNEQFF. CDR3 sequence (DNA): TGTGCCAGCAGCCCACGAGGGTACAATGAGCAGTTCTTC.